This entry features one T cell receptor beta chain sequence. This clone has a handful of counts. This clone's antigen is unknown. No base-level quality is on record; no much larger clone is a single base apart. Interpreted using the paper, the time point label stands for: baseline before oral tofacitinib. Lesional scalp punch biopsies and peripheral blood were collected from alopecia areata patients. After PBMCs were isolated by density centrifugation and stained for CD3, CD4 and CD8, a FACSAria was used to sort CD4+ and CD8+ T cells. The data derive from a study of CD8+ T cells in alopecia areata (dated by TCRdb to about 2018). At the level of the whole study: The treated patients took part in an open-label pilot trial in which moderate-to-severe alopecia areata was treated with oral tofacitinib at 5 to 10 mg twice daily. Patients stayed on tofacitinib for 6 to 18 months and then had 6 months of follow-up off drug so that delayed response and recurrence could be assessed. The study used high-throughput TCRbeta sequencing to examine T cell clonal expansion in alopecia areata, in both the C3H/HeJ mouse model and human patients. Human TCRbeta sequencing covered scalp tissue and sorted CD4+ and CD8+ peripheral blood T cells from patchy and totalis/universalis alopecia areata patients and healthy controls. Tofacitinib-treated patients had biopsies at baseline and at 4 and 24 weeks of treatment, with a later scalp biopsy in several patients. Scalp clonality was compared across normal scalp (n=4), patchy alopecia areata scalp (n=8), and alopecia totalis/universalis scalp (n=8). RNA came from the PAXgene miRNA kit for fixed scalp, the miRNeasy kit for PBMCs, and the RNeasy kit for mouse skin. TCRbeta CDR3 regions were amplified by immunoSEQ multiplex PCR using 35 Vbeta forward and 13 Jbeta reverse primers.

The CDR3 spans 15 residues, from the cysteine through the phenylalanine. Only the CDR3 DNA stays, 45 bases, in frame from base 1. CDR1 and CDR2 are drawn from the germline V gene (reference sequence): LNHNV, YYDKDF. V is pared back by 3 bases and J by 4 bases, with 15 bases lying between the germline termini. Library preparation employed the immunoSEQ multiplex PCR assay. RNA was extracted from all samples and reverse transcribed into cDNA, which served as template for TCR sequencing. SuperScript III was used to make first-strand cDNA, primed with a 2:1 mix of oligo-dT and random hexamers. A synthetic immune receptor repertoire was used to measure amplification bias, and any remaining bias was corrected computationally. Per the authors' processing: Raw reads were preprocessed to remove errors, and CDR3 was defined according to IMGT conventions as the region from the conserved cysteine to phenylalanine. Clonality was computed by normalizing Shannon entropy by log2 of the number of productive unique TCRs and subtracting the result from 1. Scalp TCRbeta sequences were cross-referenced with sorted blood CD4 and CD8 repertoires so that the CD4 or CD8 identity of scalp clones could be inferred. TCRdb re-hosts the immuneACCESS table, in-frame sequences only. Its copies lack some clones; in the studies checked, an unresolved V gene accounts for under half of them, and the cause for the rest is not known. That table furnishes V, J and clone size, whereas the DNA furnished D and trimming. The sample table holds about 180,000 clones, of which around 71% were seen once. Jointly, the top ten make up more than 9.5% of the sample.

On the study overall, not on this receptor specifically: Resident alphabeta T cells in normal human skin are also sequenced, complicating scalp TCR repertoire analysis, unlike mouse skin dominated by gammadelta T cells. Compared with normal scalp, lesional scalp had higher clonality and more expanded CD8+ clones, particularly in alopecia totalis/universalis, a pattern that suggests antigenic drive. TCR sequences shared between patients were less clear than in mice, possibly partly because of HLA diversity in the patient population.

This sequence originates from a human donor with alopecia areata. The receptor chain draws on TRBV15 and TRBJ1-1; the D gene is perhaps TRBD1, on 5 matching bases. The material sequenced was CD8+ T cells sorted from blood, taken at week 0. The DNA sequence follows: TGTGCCACCAGCAGTCGGGAGAGGGGAGCCACTGAAGCTTTCTTT. This codes for CATSSRERGATEAFF.